Sequencing of this T cell receptor (beta chain) was carried out in a study of T cell repertoires in cytomegalovirus infection. Study-wide background: CMV infection plus the matching HLA type was flagged by public TCR beta signatures.

Germline loops: CDR1 SNHLY, CDR2 FYNNEI. The CDR3 consists of 13 residues. Trimming shortened V by 9 bases and J by 3 bases, and 13 bases separated the two germline ends. Regarding the study as a whole: Individuals carrying CMV plus the relevant HLA were identified by cumulative frequency of public TCR beta families.

TCRdb recomputed calls from the reads with MiXCR, one row per CDR3 protein. The sample includes more than 500,000 distinct CDR3 sequences, about 15% seen only once; the top ten take 20% to 30%. A word on this clonotype: The antigen is unknown.

This sequence was found in a human donor in good health (CMV status not recorded). Some clones in this sample may be carry-over from other donors' samples. The chain combines TRBV2 with TRBJ2-3, with D perhaps given as TRBD1 or TRBD2 (5 bases each). Source material: CD8+ T cells from PBMCs. The CDR3 sequence: CARDGARTDTQYF. CDR3 DNA sequence: TGTGCCAGGGACGGGGCTAGAACAGATACGCAGTATTTT. Drawing the rest from reference TRBV2 and TRBJ2-3, the complete variable domain is EPEVTQTPSHQVTQMGQEVILRCVPISNHLYFYWYRQILGQKVEFLVSFYNNEISEKSEIFDDQFSVERPDGSNFTLKIRSTKLEDSAMYFCARDGARTDTQYFGPGTRLTVL.